This T cell receptor beta chain is from a study of blood T cells in healthy people across ages. A J-beta primer mix and a sample-barcoded 5' primer were used in a second PCR of about 6 to 12 cycles. TCRdb fed the 5' RACE reads into MiXCR, producing one record per CDR3 protein. The table lists 850,000 to 1,000,000 distinct CDR3 sequences, roughly 51% of them singletons, with roughly a fifth in the top ten. Every sample gave at least 5.5 micrograms of total RNA when it was extracted. The germline V gene encodes CDR1 SQVTM and CDR2 ANQGSEA. The CDR3 has 15 residues. V dropped 6 bases and J dropped 0 bases, with 18 bases sitting between them. Points from the study as a whole: Conclusively comparing naive with antigen-experienced cells was impossible with unsorted PBMCs.

Points on this clonotype: Its antigen is as yet unknown.

Sequences were obtained from blood. This receptor was obtained from a woman in her sixties or seventies in good health. V usage is TRBV29-1 and J usage is TRBJ2-7, with D perhaps TRBD2 (5 bases). The CDR3 coding sequence is TGCAGCGTGCGGCTAGCAGACAAGAGCTCCTACGAGCAGTACTTC. Amino acids: CSVRLADKSSYEQYF.